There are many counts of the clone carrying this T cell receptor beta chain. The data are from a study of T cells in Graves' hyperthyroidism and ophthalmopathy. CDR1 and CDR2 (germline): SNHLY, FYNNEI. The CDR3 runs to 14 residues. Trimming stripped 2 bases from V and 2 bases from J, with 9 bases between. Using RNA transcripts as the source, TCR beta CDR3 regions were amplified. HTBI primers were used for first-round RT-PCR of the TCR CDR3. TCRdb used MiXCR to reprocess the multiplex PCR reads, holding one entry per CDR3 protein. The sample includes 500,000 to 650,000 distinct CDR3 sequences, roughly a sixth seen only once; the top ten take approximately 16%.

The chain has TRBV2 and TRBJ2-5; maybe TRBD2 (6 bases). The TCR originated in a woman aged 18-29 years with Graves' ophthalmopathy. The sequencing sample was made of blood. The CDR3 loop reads CASSEQRVQETQYF. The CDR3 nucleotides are TGTGCCAGCAGTGAACAGCGGGTGCAAGAGACCCAGTACTTC.